Here is one T cell receptor (beta chain) with its context. Its antigen is still unknown. Trimming removed 2 bases at V and 1 base at J, with 12 bases between. Per germline, CDR1 KGHSH and CDR2 LQKENI. CDR3 length: 16 residues. This specimen belongs to a study of response to subunit inactivated influenza vaccine. Findings and limits, study-wide: The authors proposed limited new T cell recruitment per seasonal influenza vaccination.

Each CDR3 protein is one row after TCRdb ran MiXCR on the RT-PCR reads. The table has over 300,000 distinct CDR3 sequences, 21% seen once; the top ten hold about 10%. This sample comprised PBMCs from blood, obtained less than 22 months after vaccination. The chain combines TRBV18 with TRBJ1-5; D is possibly TRBD1 (5 bases). The source of this sequence is a man between 50 and 70 years old who received an inactivated influenza vaccine. The DNA of the CDR3 is TGTGCCAGCTCACCAGGGGCAGGGCAGAGCAATCAGCCCCAGCATTTT. It specifies CASSPGAGQSNQPQHF.